This T cell receptor beta chain was recorded in a study of cytomegalovirus exposure and HLA in healthy donors. The PCR had 60 Vbeta and 13 Jbeta primers. Sequencing was performed with immunoSEQ multiplex PCR; in TCRdb, only in-frame clones are kept and a portion is missing. In the table there are under 200,000 clones, 65% to 80% of which are singletons. Note on this clone: As yet, its antigen is unknown. Other DNA sequences of this sample code for an identical CDR3.

Study outcomes and limitations: Likely technical artifact: a cluster of highly shared sequence variants. Later analysis identified about 18,000 TCR beta sequences associated with HLA alleles, using a false discovery rate threshold of 0.05. Among TCR beta chains, those listed as cytomegalovirus-associated numbered about 150.

Sequenced: PBMCs. This TCR was sampled from a middle-aged man in good health and CMV-seronegative.

CDR3 protein: CAWTRIPGLQTYEQYF. The CDR3 DNA follows: TGTGCCTGGACCCGTATTCCGGGACTGCAGACCTACGAGCAGTACTTC. The gene calls are TRBV30 and TRBJ2-7, with D perhaps TRBD2 (6 bases). The CDR3 loop spans 16 amino acids. The germline V and J ends were trimmed by 4 bases and 2 bases, with 21 bases remaining between them. Germline V gene data show CDR1 as GTSNPN and CDR2 as SVGIG (reference sequence).